This TCR beta chain appears in the sequencing data of a study of T cells after yellow fever vaccination (dated by TCRdb to the late 2010s). Looking at the study overall: Libraries from fractions with low cell numbers were prepared with the SMART-Seq v4 Ultra Low Input RNA kit. The cohort comprised two healthy male donors, one aged 18 to 29 and one aged 30 to 40 years. Blood samples were taken at several timepoints before and after primary and secondary immunization, and bulk PBMC replicates and cell subsets were isolated. Bulk TCR alpha and beta repertoires were sequenced longitudinally to track T-cell clones before and after primary and booster YFV17D yellow fever vaccination.

Points the paper makes about the study in general: Compared with the primary T-cell response, the secondary T-cell response was weaker but faster, peaking on day 5 rather than day 15. A small share of clonotypes was detected in both CD4 and CD8 compartments, with the overlap likely arising from convergent recombination. Computational filtering was needed because FACS-sorted repertoires could contain abundant contaminating clonotypes from the bulk population. Because the study included only two donors, the extent to which the findings can be generalized is limited. Most clones expanded after primary vaccination (around 96% of CD4 and 88% of CD8) were re-detected after the booster, suggesting that broad memory maintenance occurred.

The treatment or condition label here, explained by the study, means: live attenuated yellow fever vaccine strain. At each blood-draw timepoint, two biological replicates of bulk PBMCs were collected. PBMCs were isolated from peripheral blood using a standard Ficoll-Paque protocol. TriZol was used to extract RNA from bulk PBMCs, CD4 and CD8 fractions, and dextramer-positive and dextramer-negative fractions. Instrument on record: Illumina NovaSeq 6000. TCR cDNA was synthesized by 5'RACE template switching, which introduced a universal primer site and unique molecular identifiers. cDNA synthesis was primed from both the TCR alpha and TCR beta constant segments. Libraries were amplified in two PCR steps, with sample barcodes and sequencing adapters added in the second step. Sequencing of libraries was done on Illumina HiSeq 2500 (2x100 bp) or NovaSeq (2x150 bp). The paper's data handling went like this. MIGEC was used to demultiplex reads and collapse the reads into UMI consensus sequences, and MiXCR was used for V(D)J alignment. Vaccine-responding clonotypes were identified with edgeR using replicate PBMC samples, with FDR below 0.01 and a log2 fold change above 5 up to day 15 being required. Each bulk clonotype received a CD4 or CD8 identity based on whether the sequenced CD4 or CD8 repertoire contained that clonotype at higher abundance. TCRdb applied fastp at Q25 and MiXCR to the public reads, then kept only in-frame beta chains. Here each entry gathers all rows of one CDR3 protein and keeps the most common genes and DNA. The V and J calls follow TCRdb's processing rather than the paper's. Across this sample there are some 320,000 distinct CDR3 sequences, with roughly 3.9% seen only once. Of the sample, around 23% is held by the ten largest clones.

This clonotype was recorded at least ten times. Its antigen is not yet known. There are no base qualities to consult, and no much larger clone falls within one base. The origin of this receptor is a man between 18 and 35 years old who received the YFV17D yellow fever vaccine. Material: PBMCs, obtained 5 days after the yellow fever booster vaccination.

In nucleotide form, the sequence is TGTGCCAGCAGCTTGTTTCCCTTGAACACCGGGGAGCTGTTTTTT. This yields the protein CASSLFPLNTGELFF. The chain is made from TRBV7-2 and TRBJ2-2, with the D segment identity uncertain. The germline V gene supplies CDR1 SGHTA and CDR2 FQGNSA. Between the V and J ends, shortened by 3 bases and 1 base respectively, the junction contains 9 bases. From its cysteine to its phenylalanine, the CDR3 spans 15 amino acids. CDR3 DNA only is kept here, 45 bases in frame from base 1.